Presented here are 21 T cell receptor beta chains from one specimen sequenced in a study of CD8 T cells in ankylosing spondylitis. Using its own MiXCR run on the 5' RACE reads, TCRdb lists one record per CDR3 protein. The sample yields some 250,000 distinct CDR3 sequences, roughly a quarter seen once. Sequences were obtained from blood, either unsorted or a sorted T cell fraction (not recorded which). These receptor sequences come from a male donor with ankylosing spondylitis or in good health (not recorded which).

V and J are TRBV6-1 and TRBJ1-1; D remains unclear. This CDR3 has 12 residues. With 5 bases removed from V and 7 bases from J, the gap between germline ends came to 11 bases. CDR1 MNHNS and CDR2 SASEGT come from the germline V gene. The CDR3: CASSPRSVEAFF. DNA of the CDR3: TGTGCCAGCAGTCCCCGCTCGGTTGAAGCTTTCTTT.

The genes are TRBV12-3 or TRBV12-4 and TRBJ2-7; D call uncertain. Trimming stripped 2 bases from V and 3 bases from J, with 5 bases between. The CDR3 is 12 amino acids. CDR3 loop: CASSLYGYEQYF. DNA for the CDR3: TGTGCCAGCAGTTTATATGGCTACGAGCAGTACTTC.

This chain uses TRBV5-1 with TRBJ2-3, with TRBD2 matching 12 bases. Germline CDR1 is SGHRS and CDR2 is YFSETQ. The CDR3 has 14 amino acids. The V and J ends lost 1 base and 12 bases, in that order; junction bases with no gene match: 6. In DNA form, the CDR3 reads TGCGCCAGCAGCTTGACCCGGACTAGCGGGGCTCAGTATTTT. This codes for CASSLTRTSGAQYF.

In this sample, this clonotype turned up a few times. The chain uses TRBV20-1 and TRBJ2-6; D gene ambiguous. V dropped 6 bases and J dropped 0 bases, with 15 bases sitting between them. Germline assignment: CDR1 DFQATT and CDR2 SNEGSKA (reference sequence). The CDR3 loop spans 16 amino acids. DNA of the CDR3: TGCAGTGCGCAAACTTACAAGAGCTCTGGGGCCAACGTCCTGACTTTC. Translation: CSAQTYKSSGANVLTF.

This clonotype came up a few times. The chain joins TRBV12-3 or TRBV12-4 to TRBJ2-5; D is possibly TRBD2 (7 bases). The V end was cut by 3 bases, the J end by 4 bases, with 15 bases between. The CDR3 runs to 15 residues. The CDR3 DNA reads TGTGCCAGCAGTTTCGGGGGGCGCGTCGGAGAGACCCAGTACTTC. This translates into CASSFGGRVGETQYF.

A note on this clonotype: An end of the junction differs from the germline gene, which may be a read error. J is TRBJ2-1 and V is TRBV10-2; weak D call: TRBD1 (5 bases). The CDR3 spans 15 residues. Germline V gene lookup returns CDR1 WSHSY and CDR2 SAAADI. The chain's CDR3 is CAISVEGADYNEQFF. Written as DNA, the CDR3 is TGCGCCATCAGTGTTGAAGGGGCCGACTACAATGAGCAGTTCTTC.

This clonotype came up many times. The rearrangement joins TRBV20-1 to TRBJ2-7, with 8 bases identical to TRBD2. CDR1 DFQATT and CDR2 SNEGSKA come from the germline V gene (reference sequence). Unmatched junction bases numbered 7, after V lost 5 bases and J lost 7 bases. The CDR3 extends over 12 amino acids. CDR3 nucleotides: TGCAGTGCTCCCTTAGCGGGGCGGGAGCAGTACTTC. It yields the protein CSAPLAGREQYF.

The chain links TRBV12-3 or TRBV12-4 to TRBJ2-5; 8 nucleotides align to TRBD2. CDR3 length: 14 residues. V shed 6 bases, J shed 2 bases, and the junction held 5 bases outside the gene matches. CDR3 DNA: TGTGCCAGCAGCCAACTAGCGGCACAAGAGACCCAGTACTTC. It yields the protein CASSQLAAQETQYF.

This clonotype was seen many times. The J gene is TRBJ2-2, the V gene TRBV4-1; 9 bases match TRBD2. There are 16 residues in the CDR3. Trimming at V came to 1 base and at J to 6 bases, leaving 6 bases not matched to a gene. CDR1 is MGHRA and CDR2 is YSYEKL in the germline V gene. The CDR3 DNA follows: TGCGCCAGCAGCCAAGGAAGGGAGCGGGGGGCCGGGGAGCTGTTTTTT. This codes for CASSQGRERGAGELFF.

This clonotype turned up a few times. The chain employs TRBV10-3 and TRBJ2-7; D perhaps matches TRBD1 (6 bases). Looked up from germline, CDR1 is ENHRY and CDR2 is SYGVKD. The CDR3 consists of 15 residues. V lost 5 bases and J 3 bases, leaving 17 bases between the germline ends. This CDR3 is CAISPPNRADYEQYF. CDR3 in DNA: TGTGCCATCAGTCCTCCTAACAGGGCCGACTACGAGCAGTACTTC.

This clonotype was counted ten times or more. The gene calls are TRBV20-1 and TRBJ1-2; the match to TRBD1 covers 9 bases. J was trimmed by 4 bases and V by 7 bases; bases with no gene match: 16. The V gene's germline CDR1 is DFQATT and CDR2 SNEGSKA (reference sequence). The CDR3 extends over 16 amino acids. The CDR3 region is CSGQGRTGALAYGYTF. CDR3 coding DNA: TGCAGTGGCCAGGGGAGGACAGGGGCCTTAGCCTATGGCTACACCTTC.

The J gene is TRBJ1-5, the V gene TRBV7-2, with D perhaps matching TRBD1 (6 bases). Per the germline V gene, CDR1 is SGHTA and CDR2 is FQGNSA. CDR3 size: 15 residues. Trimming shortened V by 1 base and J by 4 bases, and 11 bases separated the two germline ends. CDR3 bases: TGTGCCAGCAGCTTAGTGGGGGCGGGGAATCAGCCCCAGCATTTT. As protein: CASSLVGAGNQPQHF.

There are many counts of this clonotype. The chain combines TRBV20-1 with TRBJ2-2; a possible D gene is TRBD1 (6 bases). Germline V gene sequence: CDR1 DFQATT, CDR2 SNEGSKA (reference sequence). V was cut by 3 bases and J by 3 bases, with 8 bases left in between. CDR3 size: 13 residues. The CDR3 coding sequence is TGCAGTGCTAGCAGGGGTCACACCGGGGAGCTGTTTTTT. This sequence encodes CSASRGHTGELFF.

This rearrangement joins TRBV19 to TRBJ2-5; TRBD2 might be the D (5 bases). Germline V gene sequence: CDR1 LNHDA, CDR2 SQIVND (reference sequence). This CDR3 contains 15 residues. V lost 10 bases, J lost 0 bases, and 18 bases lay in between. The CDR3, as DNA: TGTGCCACTAAATCGACAACGGGGAACCAAGAGACCCAGTACTTC. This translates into CATKSTTGNQETQYF.

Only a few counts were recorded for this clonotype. CDR3 protein: CASRASPSYNEQFF. The DNA of the CDR3 is TGCGCCAGCCGGGCTTCCCCTTCCTACAATGAGCAGTTCTTC. The genes are TRBV5-1 and TRBJ2-1, with D unresolved. CDR1 is SGHRS, CDR2 YFSETQ, per germline. This CDR3 is 14 amino acids long. V was cut by 7 bases and J by 1 base, with 12 bases left in between.

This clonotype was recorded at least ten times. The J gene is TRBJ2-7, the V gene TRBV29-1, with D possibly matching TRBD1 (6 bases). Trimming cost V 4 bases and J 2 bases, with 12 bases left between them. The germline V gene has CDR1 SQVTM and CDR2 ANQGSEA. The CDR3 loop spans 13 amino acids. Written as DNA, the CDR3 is TGCAGCGTTGGAATACAGGGCGCCTACGAGCAGTACTTC. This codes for CSVGIQGAYEQYF.

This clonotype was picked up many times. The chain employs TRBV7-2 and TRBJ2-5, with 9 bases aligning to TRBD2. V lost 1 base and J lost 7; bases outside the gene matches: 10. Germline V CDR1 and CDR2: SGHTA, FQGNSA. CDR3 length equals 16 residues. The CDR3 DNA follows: TGTGCCAGCAGCTTAGGCGGGACTAGCTGGTTCGGGACCCAGTACTTC. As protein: CASSLGGTSWFGTQYF.

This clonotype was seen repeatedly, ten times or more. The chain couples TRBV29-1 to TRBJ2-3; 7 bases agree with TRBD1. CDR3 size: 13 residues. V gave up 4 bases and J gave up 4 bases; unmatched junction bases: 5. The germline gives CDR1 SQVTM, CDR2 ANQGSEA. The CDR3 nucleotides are TGCAGCGTTGCGTTCACAGGGGCAGATACGCAGTATTTT. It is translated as CSVAFTGADTQYF.

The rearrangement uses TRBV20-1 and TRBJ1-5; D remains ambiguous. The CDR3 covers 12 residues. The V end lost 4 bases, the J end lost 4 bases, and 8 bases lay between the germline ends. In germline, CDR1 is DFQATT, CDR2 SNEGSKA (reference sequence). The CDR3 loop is CSATNGNQPQHF. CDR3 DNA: TGCAGTGCTACAAATGGGAATCAGCCCCAGCATTTT.

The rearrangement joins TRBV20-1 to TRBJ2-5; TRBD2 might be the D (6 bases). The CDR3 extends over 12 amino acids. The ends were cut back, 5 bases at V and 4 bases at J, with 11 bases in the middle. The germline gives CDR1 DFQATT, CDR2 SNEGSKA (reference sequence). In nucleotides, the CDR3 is TGCAGTGCTCGTGGACTAACAGAGACCCAGTACTTC. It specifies CSARGLTETQYF.

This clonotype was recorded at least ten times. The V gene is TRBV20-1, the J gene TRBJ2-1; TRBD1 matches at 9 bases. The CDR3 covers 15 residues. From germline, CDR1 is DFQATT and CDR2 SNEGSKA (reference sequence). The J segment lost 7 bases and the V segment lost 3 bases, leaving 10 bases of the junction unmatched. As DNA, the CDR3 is TGCAGTGCTAGGGGAGTCCGGGACAGGGCTAATGAGCAGTTCTTC. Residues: CSARGVRDRANEQFF.